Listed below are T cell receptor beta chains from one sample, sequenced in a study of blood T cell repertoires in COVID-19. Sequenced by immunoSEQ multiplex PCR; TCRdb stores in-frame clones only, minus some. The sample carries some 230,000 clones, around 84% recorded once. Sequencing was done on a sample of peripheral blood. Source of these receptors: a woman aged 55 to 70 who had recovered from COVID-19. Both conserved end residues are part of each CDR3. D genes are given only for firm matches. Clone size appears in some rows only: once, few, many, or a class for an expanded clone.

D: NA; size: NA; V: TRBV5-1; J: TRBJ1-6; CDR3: CASSLAPRGNSPLHF; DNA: TGCGCCAGCAGCTTGGCCCCACGGGGTAATTCACCCCTCCACTTT
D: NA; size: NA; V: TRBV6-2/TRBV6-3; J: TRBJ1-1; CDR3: CASSYSGQGTEAFF; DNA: TGTGCCAGCAGTTACTCGGGGCAGGGCACTGAAGCTTTCTTT
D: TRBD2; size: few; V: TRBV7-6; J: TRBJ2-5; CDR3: CASSLGSGGPQETQYF; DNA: TGTGCCAGCAGCTTAGGTAGCGGGGGACCTCAAGAGACCCAGTACTTC
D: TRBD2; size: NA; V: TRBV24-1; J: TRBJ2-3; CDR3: CATCDGTSGGPVQDTQYF; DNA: TGTGCCACCTGTGATGGGACTAGCGGGGGGCCTGTACAAGATACGCAGTATTTT
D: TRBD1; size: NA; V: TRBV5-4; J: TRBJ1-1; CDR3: CAIRDRLENTEAFF; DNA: TGTGCCATCCGGGACAGGCTCGAGAACACTGAAGCTTTCTTT
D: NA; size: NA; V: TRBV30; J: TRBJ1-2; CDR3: CAWSLELYGYTF; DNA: TGTGCCTGGAGCTTGGAGCTCTATGGCTACACCTTC
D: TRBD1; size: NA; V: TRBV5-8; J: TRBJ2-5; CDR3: CASSWTGGSGETQYF; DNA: TGTGCCAGCAGCTGGACAGGGGGCTCGGGAGAGACCCAGTACTTC
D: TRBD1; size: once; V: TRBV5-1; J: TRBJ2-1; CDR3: CASSLSGGVYNEQFF; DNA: TGCGCCAGCAGCTTGTCAGGGGGCGTGTACAATGAGCAGTTCTTC
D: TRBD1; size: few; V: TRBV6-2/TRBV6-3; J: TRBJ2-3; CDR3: CASSYLRGLDTQYF; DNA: TGTGCCAGCAGTTACCTCAGGGGGCTAGATACGCAGTATTTT
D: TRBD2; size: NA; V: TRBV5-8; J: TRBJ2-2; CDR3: CASNGRGTSGATGELFF; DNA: TGTGCCAGCAACGGACGAGGGACTAGCGGAGCCACCGGGGAGCTGTTTTTT
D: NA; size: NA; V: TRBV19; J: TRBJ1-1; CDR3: CASSTPGVEAFF; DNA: TGTGCCAGTAGTACCCCGGGAGTGGAAGCTTTCTTT
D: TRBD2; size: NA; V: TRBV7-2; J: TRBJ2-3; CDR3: CASSGVAGGFQDTQYF; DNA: TGTGCCAGCAGTGGCGTAGCGGGGGGGTTTCAAGATACGCAGTATTTT
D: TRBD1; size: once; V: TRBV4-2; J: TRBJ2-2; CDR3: CASSQRDRANTGELFF; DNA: TGTGCCAGCAGCCAAAGGGACAGAGCGAACACCGGGGAGCTGTTTTTT
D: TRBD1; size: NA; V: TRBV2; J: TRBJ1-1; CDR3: CASSNRQGWTEAFF; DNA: TGTGCCAGCAGTAACCGACAGGGTTGGACTGAAGCTTTCTTT
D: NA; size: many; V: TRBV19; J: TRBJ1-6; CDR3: CASSIGSEYSPLHF; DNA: TGTGCCAGTAGTATCGGGTCAGAGTATTCACCCCTCCACTTT
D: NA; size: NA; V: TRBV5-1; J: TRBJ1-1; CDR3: CASSSQMNTEAFF; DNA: TGCGCCAGCAGCTCCCAGATGAACACTGAAGCTTTCTTT
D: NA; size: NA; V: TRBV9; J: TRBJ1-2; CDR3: CASSVVTGVGYTF; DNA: TGTGCCAGCAGCGTAGTAACGGGGGTTGGCTACACCTTC
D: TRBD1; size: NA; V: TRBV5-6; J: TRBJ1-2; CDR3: CASSIPPGQGGNYGYTF; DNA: TGTGCCAGCAGCATTCCGCCGGGACAGGGGGGGAACTATGGCTACACCTTC